This T cell receptor beta chain was captured by sequencing in a study of response to subunit inactivated influenza vaccine. Study-wide results and limits: The authors offered the suggestion that each seasonal influenza vaccination recruits few new T cells.

TCRdb used MiXCR to reprocess the RT-PCR reads, holding one entry per CDR3 protein. Of roughly 520,000 distinct CDR3 sequences in the sample, about 25% were seen once. V lost 4 bases to trimming and J lost 8 bases; unmatched junction nucleotides: 8. The CDR3 has 13 amino acids. Germline assignment: CDR1 SQVTM and CDR2 ANQGSEA. This clonotype was seen a handful of times. Antigen: not known. This sequence was found in a man aged 50 to 59 who received an inactivated influenza vaccine. This chain joins TRBV29-1 and TRBJ2-1, with 7 positions matching TRBD2. Sequencing was performed on CD4+ T cells sorted from PBMCs, taken roughly 5 days after vaccination. CDR3 loop: CSVGGRAFHEQFF. The CDR3 coding sequence is TGCAGCGTTGGTGGGAGGGCCTTCCATGAGCAGTTCTTC.